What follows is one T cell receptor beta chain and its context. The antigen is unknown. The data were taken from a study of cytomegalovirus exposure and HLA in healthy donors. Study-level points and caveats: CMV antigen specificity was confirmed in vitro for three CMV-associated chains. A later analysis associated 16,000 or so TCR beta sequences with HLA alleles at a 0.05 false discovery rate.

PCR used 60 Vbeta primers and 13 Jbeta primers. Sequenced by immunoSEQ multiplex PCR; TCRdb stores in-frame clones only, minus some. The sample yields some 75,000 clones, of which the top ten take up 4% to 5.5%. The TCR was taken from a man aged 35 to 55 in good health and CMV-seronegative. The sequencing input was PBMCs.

The CDR3 region is CASSPGTGFGYTF. CDR3 in DNA: TGTGCCAGCAGCCCGGGGACAGGGTTTGGCTACACCTTC. The chain recombines TRBV9 with TRBJ1-2; 9 nucleotides line up with TRBD1. Trimming took 4 bases from V and 7 from J; bases not matched to a gene: 5. The germline gives CDR1 SGDLS, CDR2 YYNGEE. The CDR3 contains 13 residues.